Presented here are 19 T cell receptor beta chains from one specimen sequenced in a study of regulatory T cells in long-lasting Graves disease. In building TCR beta libraries, iRepertoire HTBI primers were used together with Arm-PCR of CDR3 regions. Each CDR3 protein is one row after TCRdb ran MiXCR on the multiplex PCR reads. The table includes approximately 350,000 distinct CDR3 sequences, roughly 23% detected once. Time point described: persistent/refractory GD, antithyroid drugs over 5 years with positive TRAb. The authors made the TCR library using RNA they extracted from PBMCs. Sequencing was performed on peripheral blood mononuclear cells (PBMCs), taken when the disease was refractory, from a patient treated with antithyroid drugs. These receptors were taken from a woman between 40 and 55 years old with Graves disease.

This clonotype was seen a few times. J is TRBJ1-2 and V is TRBV27, with 9 bases that match TRBD1. Trimming cost V 8 bases and J 7 bases; bases outside gene matches: 14. The germline CDR1 and CDR2 sequences are MNHEY and SMNVEV (reference sequence). The CDR3 consists of 15 residues. The CDR3 here is CASGLTGTGYGGYTF. The CDR3 DNA sequence: TGTGCCAGCGGATTAACCGGGACAGGGTATGGTGGCTACACCTTC.

This clonotype was detected only once. Lacking the conserved final phenylalanine or tryptophan, this CDR3 likely reflects a read error. The chain employs TRBV6-1 and TRBJ2-2; possibly TRBD2 for D (6 bases). The ends were cut back, 5 bases at V and 4 bases at J, with 14 bases in the middle. CDR1 and CDR2 (germline): MNHNS, SASEGT. There are 15 residues in the CDR3. The CDR3 here is CASSPTSGSTGELFS. CDR3 nucleotide sequence: TGTGCCAGCAGTCCGACTAGTGGATCCACCGGGGAGCTGTTTTCT.

V and J are TRBV30 and TRBJ2-7; D gene uncertain. There are 13 residues in the CDR3. V was clipped by 2 bases and J by 4 bases, with 12 bases between them. CDR1 and CDR2 (germline): GTSNPN, SVGIG (reference sequence). The CDR3 loop reads CAWSLSRVYEQYF. The CDR3 nucleotides are TGTGCCTGGAGTCTATCCAGAGTTTACGAGCAGTACTTC.

This clonotype came up many times. The rearrangement uses TRBV7-6 and TRBJ2-7, with D maybe TRBD1 (6 bases). The CDR3 has 15 residues. Germline CDR1 and CDR2: SGHVS and FNYEAQ. Trimming took off 0 bases at V and 3 bases at J, with 12 bases between the two ends. The CDR3 here is CASSLAGAQGYEQYF. The CDR3 DNA is TGTGCCAGCAGCTTAGCGGGGGCGCAGGGCTACGAGCAGTACTTC. The full variable domain, its missing parts supplied by reference TRBV7-6 and TRBJ2-7, is GAGVSQSPRYKVTKRGQDVALRCDPISGHVSLYWYRQALGQGPEFLTYFNYEAQQDKSGLPNDRFSAERPEGSISTLTIQRTEQRDSAMYRCASSLAGAQGYEQYFGPGTRLTVT.

The V gene is TRBV19, the J gene TRBJ1-5; D ambiguous. The V gene lost 1 base and the J gene lost 2 bases, with 6 bases spanning the gap. Germline V gene lookup returns CDR1 LNHDA and CDR2 SQIVND (reference sequence). The CDR3 totals 14 residues. Here the CDR3 reads CASSIVTGNQPQHF. Here the CDR3 DNA reads TGTGCCAGTAGTATAGTGACGGGCAATCAGCCCCAGCATTTT.

In this sample, this clonotype turned up a few times. The chain has TRBV7-2 and TRBJ1-4, with no clear D. The V and J ends lost 2 bases and 6 bases respectively, with 10 bases between them. This CDR3 has 14 amino acids. Germline lookup yields CDR1 SGHTA and CDR2 FQGNSA. CDR3 sequence: CASSLTSTDEKLFF. CDR3 nucleotides: TGTGCCAGCAGCTTAACCAGTACGGATGAAAAACTGTTTTTT.

This clonotype came up many times. The chain recombines TRBV20-1 with TRBJ2-7, with D possibly matching TRBD2 (6 bases). V was clipped by 5 bases and J by 2 bases, with 19 bases between them. CDR1 DFQATT and CDR2 SNEGSKA come from the germline V gene (reference sequence). The CDR3 is 15 amino acids. Written as DNA, the CDR3 is TGCAGTGCTTCCCTAGGGACGGGAGCCCCCTACGAGCAGTACTTC. As protein: CSASLGTGAPYEQYF.

This clonotype was detected many times. The gene calls are TRBV20-1 and TRBJ2-5; D ambiguous. This CDR3 is built from 13 residues. Germline CDR1 and CDR2: DFQATT and SNEGSKA (reference sequence). Trimming took 0 bases from V and 5 from J, leaving 10 bases between them. This chain's CDR3 is CSARDLVWETQYF. The CDR3 DNA follows: TGCAGTGCTAGAGATCTGGTATGGGAGACCCAGTACTTC.

Comment on this clonotype: The junction shows a germline mismatch at one end, possibly a read error. The chain uses TRBV12-3 or TRBV12-4 and TRBJ2-2; D is uncertain. The CDR3 sequence is 13 residues long. CDR3 bases: TGTGCCAGCAGCTTAGGTCCGGGCGGGGAGCTGTTTTTT. Amino acid sequence: CASSLGPGGELFF.

This clonotype was seen more than once but under ten times. This chain joins TRBV7-9 and TRBJ2-4; 7 bases fit TRBD1. CDR3 size: 14 residues. V shed 1 base, J shed 5 bases, and the junction held 2 bases outside the gene matches. Germline CDR1 reads SEHNR; CDR2 reads FQNEAQ (reference sequence). The CDR3 spells CASSLVQGENIQYF. For the CDR3, the DNA is TGTGCCAGCAGCTTAGTGCAGGGGGAAAACATTCAGTACTTC.

This sequence joins TRBV7-2 and TRBJ2-7; weak D call: TRBD1 (5 bases). Germline CDR1 reads SGHTA; CDR2 reads FQGNSA. V was cut by 7 bases and J by 1 base, with 11 bases left in between. The CDR3 runs to 13 residues. CDR3 DNA sequence: TGTGCCAGCACCCGACAGAGATCCTACGAGCAGTACTTC. Its protein product is CASTRQRSYEQYF.

This chain joins TRBV12-3 or TRBV12-4 and TRBJ1-3; the D is unclear. This CDR3 comprises 16 residues. V was trimmed by 2 bases and J by 0 bases, leaving 11 bases between them. CDR3 nucleotide sequence: TGTGCCAGCAGTTTATCGAGCACTCCCTCTGGAAACACCATATATTTT. It specifies CASSLSSTPSGNTIYF.

This clonotype has at least ten counts. The chain combines TRBV28 with TRBJ2-7, with 9 bases aligning to TRBD1. Germline V gene data show CDR1 as MDHEN and CDR2 as SYDVKM. Trimming cost V 8 bases and J 2 bases; bases outside gene matches: 10. This CDR3 has 15 residues. The CDR3 DNA follows: TGTGCCAGCTTTTCCCCCAGGACAGGGGCCTACGAGCAGTACTTC. Residues: CASFSPRTGAYEQYF.

The chain has TRBV19 and TRBJ2-7; the D is unclear. V dropped 6 bases and J dropped 0 bases, with 9 bases sitting between them. The CDR3 is 13 amino acids. Germline CDR1 reads LNHDA; CDR2 reads SQIVND (reference sequence). In DNA form, the CDR3 reads TGTGCCAGTAGAGACAAAGACTCCTACGAGCAGTACTTC. Protein product: CASRDKDSYEQYF.

In this sample, this clonotype turned up many times. The chain links TRBV2 to TRBJ2-2; D tentatively fits TRBD1 or TRBD2 (5 bases each). From germline, CDR1 is SNHLY and CDR2 FYNNEI. CDR3 length: 13 amino acids. Trimming left V 10 bases short and J 6 bases short, with 15 bases between. In DNA, the CDR3 is TGTGCCATCCCGGGGCGACGGCCCGGGGAGCTGTTTTTT. Amino acid sequence: CAIPGRRPGELFF.

This clonotype was detected only a few times. The J gene is TRBJ1-5, the V gene TRBV6-1; D remains unclear. Germline V gives CDR1 MNHNS, CDR2 SASEGT. V was trimmed by 1 base and J by 7 bases, leaving 11 bases between them. The CDR3 consists of 14 residues. CDR3 in amino acids: CASSEGVGPQPQHF. The CDR3 DNA reads TGTGCCAGCAGTGAAGGAGTCGGTCCACAGCCCCAGCATTTT.

This clonotype was seen more than once but under ten times. V and J are TRBV5-1 and TRBJ2-2; D is unresolved. Trimming left V 7 bases short and J 5 bases short, with 12 bases between. CDR1 and CDR2 (germline): SGHRS, YFSETQ. The length of the CDR3 is 13 residues. The CDR3 nucleotides are TGCGCCAGCGCGTGGTACACGACCGGGGAGCTGTTTTTT. Protein sequence: CASAWYTTGELFF.

V usage is TRBV28 and J usage is TRBJ2-2; D call uncertain. In germline, CDR1 is MDHEN, CDR2 SYDVKM. The CDR3 is 13 residues long. V shed 1 base and J shed 6 bases, with 6 bases lying between them. This chain's CDR3 is CASSLSPAGELFF. The CDR3 nucleotides read TGTGCCAGCAGTTTATCCCCAGCCGGGGAGCTGTTTTTT.

This clonotype was counted ten times or more. The chain is built from TRBV12-3 or TRBV12-4 and TRBJ2-2, with no clear D. The CDR3 runs 17 residues. Trimming removed 0 bases from V and 5 bases from J, with 16 bases in between. The CDR3 DNA reads TGTGCCAGCAGTTTAGCGCTCTTTCGGCCTGAGACCGGGGAGCTGTTTTTT. Amino acid sequence: CASSLALFRPETGELFF.